Listed here are 30 T cell receptor beta chains from one sample, sequenced in a study of CD4+ T cells in melanoma. Sequenced by immunoSEQ multiplex PCR; TCRdb stores in-frame clones only, minus some. Among 13,000 to 15,000 clones, approximately 73% were seen once, and the ten largest hold 15% to 20%. The sequencing input was cells from a culture (not recorded whether cultured in vitro). All receptors come from a human donor with melanoma.

This clone was recorded a few times. The chain has TRBV5-8 and TRBJ1-1, with D unresolved. The length of the CDR3 is 13 residues. In germline, CDR1 is SGHTS, CDR2 YDEGEE. V was shortened by 4 bases and J by 3 bases, with 10 bases between the two germline ends. The CDR3 sequence: CASSPWVHTEAFF. The CDR3, as DNA: TGTGCCAGCAGCCCCTGGGTCCACACTGAAGCTTTCTTT.

This sequence joins TRBV14 and TRBJ1-2; D gene uncertain. CDR1 and CDR2 from the germline V gene are SGHDN and FVKESK. V shed 1 base and J shed 6 bases, with 15 bases lying between them. The CDR3 has 15 residues. The CDR3 here is CASSQVEGRGNGYTF. DNA for the CDR3: TGTGCCAGCAGCCAAGTTGAAGGGAGAGGGAATGGCTACACCTTC.

The J gene is TRBJ2-1, the V gene TRBV6-5; D may be TRBD2 (6 bases). Germline values: CDR1 MNHEY, CDR2 SVGAGI. The V end was cut by 2 bases, the J end by 6 bases, with 11 bases between. The CDR3 has 14 amino acids. Written as DNA, the CDR3 is TGTGCCAGCAGTTACGGCGGGGTTTCCAATGAGCAGTTCTTC. Translation: CASSYGGVSNEQFF.

The chain joins TRBV6-6 to TRBJ1-2, with D unresolved. Germline-derived CDR1 and CDR2 are MNHNY and SVGAGI (reference sequence). The CDR3 covers 13 residues. Trimming left V 6 bases short and J 7 bases short, with 15 bases between. The DNA for the CDR3 is TGTGCCAGCAGACGTACAGAAGATCGTGGCTACACCTTC. Amino acids: CASRRTEDRGYTF.

This clone was detected a few times. The chain joins TRBV7-3 to TRBJ1-1, with D possibly TRBD1 on 6 matching bases. The CDR3 is made up of 15 amino acids. Germline CDR1 and CDR2: SGHTA and FQGTGA. V was pared by 5 bases and J by 1 base, with 14 bases between. CDR3 sequence (DNA): TGTGCCAGCAGCCAAGGGGGGGGATGGAACACTGAAGCTTTCTTT. It translates to CASSQGGGWNTEAFF.

This clone showed up just once. The V gene is TRBV11-2, the J gene TRBJ2-7; no clear D. Germline V lookup: CDR1 SGHAT, CDR2 FQNNGV. The V end was cut by 7 bases, the J end by 4 bases, with 14 bases between. There are 13 residues in the CDR3. CDR3 amino acids: CASIPRSGYEQYF. In DNA, the CDR3 is TGTGCCAGCATCCCCCGCTCGGGTTACGAGCAGTACTTC.

The sample holds a few counts of this clone. The genes are TRBV2 and TRBJ1-1; 9 nucleotides match TRBD1. The V gene's germline CDR1 is SNHLY and CDR2 FYNNEI. Losses at the gene ends were 6 bases for V and 7 bases for J; bases not matched to a gene: 3. The CDR3 extends over 12 amino acids. In DNA form, the CDR3 reads TGTGCCAGCAGCCGGACAGGGGTTGAAGCTTTCTTT. Amino acids: CASSRTGVEAFF.

In its sample, this clone was seen a few times. Other DNA sequences of this sample code for an identical CDR3. The chain carries TRBV18 and TRBJ2-3; 7 bases fit TRBD1. V gave up 3 bases and J gave up 1 base; unmatched junction bases: 4. The germline V gene has CDR1 KGHSH and CDR2 LQKENI. This CDR3 comprises 15 residues. CDR3 sequence reads: CASSPSDRGTDTQYF. Here the CDR3 DNA reads TGTGCCAGCTCACCGAGCGACAGGGGCACAGATACGCAGTATTTT.

This chain joins TRBV27 and TRBJ2-7, with 8 positions matching TRBD2. This CDR3 is built from 17 residues. The germline V gene has CDR1 MNHEY and CDR2 SMNVEV (reference sequence). With V trimmed by 5 bases and J by 5 bases, 17 bases remained unmatched. DNA of the CDR3: TGTGCCAGCAGTCCACATCTGCCGGTAGCGGGGACCCACGAGCAGTACTTC. Its protein product is CASSPHLPVAGTHEQYF.

V is TRBV16 and J is TRBJ1-1; D not certain. Germline loops: CDR1 KGHSY, CDR2 FQNENV. This CDR3 has 16 residues. V was clipped by 5 bases and J by 0 bases, with 16 bases between them. DNA for the CDR3: TGTGCCAGCAGCTTAAGACAATCCCCCGTGAACACTGAAGCTTTCTTT. Its translation is CASSLRQSPVNTEAFF.

This clone appeared a few times. V gene TRBV19 combines with J gene TRBJ1-2; possible D gene TRBD1, 6 bases. The CDR3 runs to 13 residues. Germline V gene lookup returns CDR1 LNHDA and CDR2 SQIVND (reference sequence). Trimming removed 3 bases from V and 3 bases from J, with 8 bases in between. DNA for the CDR3: TGTGCCAGTAGTATGGCAGGGGACTATGGCTACACCTTC. Protein sequence: CASSMAGDYGYTF.

V usage is TRBV5-8 and J usage is TRBJ2-3; D is unresolved. With 4 bases removed from V and 2 bases from J, the gap between germline ends came to 14 bases. Per germline, CDR1 SGHTS and CDR2 YDEGEE. The CDR3 has 15 amino acids. The DNA of the CDR3 is TGTGCCAGCAGCCCCGGACCCCTCCCCACAGATACGCAGTATTTT. Its protein is CASSPGPLPTDTQYF.

The chain links TRBV19 to TRBJ1-6; D uncertain. The germline V gene has CDR1 LNHDA and CDR2 SQIVND (reference sequence). V was pared by 6 bases and J by 2 bases, with 17 bases between. This CDR3 region has 17 residues. The CDR3 sequence: CASRKSTAGPYNSPLHF. CDR3 nucleotides: TGTGCCAGTAGGAAGAGTACCGCCGGCCCCTATAATTCACCCCTCCACTTT.

This chain connects TRBV2 to TRBJ2-5, with D perhaps matching TRBD2 (6 bases). The germline gives CDR1 SNHLY, CDR2 FYNNEI. CDR3 length: 14 amino acids. Trimming shortened V by 3 bases and J by 5 bases, and 13 bases separated the two germline ends. The CDR3 region has the DNA TGTGCCAGCAGTGAGAGGTCCCGGGAGGAGACCCAGTACTTC. Protein sequence: CASSERSREETQYF.

The V and J genes are TRBV6-5 and TRBJ1-2, with D uncertain. The CDR3 contains 14 residues. V was trimmed by 0 bases and J by 1 base, leaving 6 bases between them. Germline loops: CDR1 MNHEY, CDR2 SVGAGI. The CDR3 spells CASSYSPNNYGYTF. The DNA of the CDR3 is TGTGCCAGCAGTTACTCACCGAATAACTATGGCTACACCTTC.

CDR3 in amino acids: CASSREPNSPLHF. The CDR3, as DNA: TGTGCCAGCAGTAGGGAACCCAATTCACCCCTCCACTTT. This chain links TRBV6-5 with TRBJ1-6; D not resolved. CDR1 and CDR2 from the germline V gene are MNHEY and SVGAGI. This CDR3 has 13 amino acids. V was trimmed by 5 bases and J by 7 bases, leaving 9 bases between them.

There are a few counts of this clone. The chain recombines TRBV29-1 with TRBJ1-2; no clear D gene. The CDR3 runs 9 residues. Germline assignment: CDR1 SQVTM and CDR2 ANQGSEA. The V and J ends lost 6 bases and 5 bases respectively, with 4 bases between them. CDR3 protein: CSVEYGYTF. The CDR3, as DNA: TGCAGCGTAGAGTATGGCTACACCTTC.

The chain's CDR3 is CASSARQGQNSPLHF. DNA of the CDR3: TGTGCCAGCAGCGCGAGACAGGGGCAGAATTCACCCCTCCACTTT. The chain carries TRBV9 and TRBJ1-6; 8 bases are shared with TRBD1. The germline CDR1 and CDR2 sequences are SGDLS and YYNGEE. J lost 7 bases, V lost 3 bases, and 6 bases had no gene match. The CDR3 spans 15 residues.

This clone was counted between two and nine times. The CDR3 loop is CASSLGGPYPGRDGYTF. The CDR3 coding sequence is TGCGCCAGCAGCTTGGGGGGACCGTACCCGGGGCGCGATGGCTACACCTTC. The chain has TRBV5-1 and TRBJ1-2, with TRBD1 as a possible D gene (5 bases). Germline-derived CDR1 and CDR2 are SGHRS and YFSETQ. Trimming pared 0 bases from V and 6 bases from J, leaving 21 bases between. The CDR3 runs to 17 residues.

CDR3 in DNA: TGTGCCAGCAGTACCGGCACCCTCGGGAATTCACCCCTCCACTTT. This codes for CASSTGTLGNSPLHF. The rearrangement joins TRBV7-6 to TRBJ1-6, with D unclear. This CDR3 is built from 15 residues. V lost 6 bases, J lost 7 bases, and 16 bases lay in between. CDR1 SGHVS and CDR2 FNYEAQ come from the germline V gene.

This clone has a single count. The genes are TRBV2 and TRBJ2-1; D not certain. The CDR3 extends over 11 amino acids. The V and J ends lost 4 bases and 8 bases respectively, with 6 bases between them. Germline V gene data show CDR1 as SNHLY and CDR2 as FYNNEI. The CDR3 protein is CASSGLDEQFF. The CDR3 DNA follows: TGTGCCAGCAGTGGCCTCGATGAGCAGTTCTTC.

J is TRBJ1-4 and V is TRBV5-6; D unclear. Germline CDR1 and CDR2: SGHDT and YYEEEE. The length of the CDR3 is 13 residues. Trimming shortened V by 7 bases and J by 7 bases, and 14 bases separated the two germline ends. The CDR3 region is CASQALSGEKLFF. The CDR3 bases are TGTGCCAGCCAAGCGCTGAGCGGTGAAAAACTGTTTTTT.

The V gene is TRBV6-5, the J gene TRBJ1-4; D is perhaps TRBD1 (5 bases). This CDR3 is built from 15 residues. In germline, CDR1 is MNHEY, CDR2 SVGAGI. Trimming shortened V by 6 bases and J by 5 bases, and 16 bases separated the two germline ends. The CDR3 reads CASSPREGSNEKLFF. In nucleotides, the CDR3 is TGTGCCAGCAGCCCCCGGGAGGGGAGCAATGAAAAACTGTTTTTT.

The chain joins TRBV5-1 to TRBJ1-1; 11 bases are shared with TRBD1. Germline CDR1 and CDR2: SGHRS and YFSETQ. This CDR3 contains 15 residues. Trimming took 6 bases from V and 0 from J; bases not matched to a gene: 4. The CDR3 loop is CASMGTGGLNTEAFF. The CDR3 DNA reads TGCGCCAGCATGGGGACAGGGGGTTTGAACACTGAAGCTTTCTTT.

This chain connects TRBV7-2 to TRBJ1-1; D gene uncertain. Trimming cost V 0 bases and J 5 bases, with 7 bases left between them. The CDR3 is 13 residues long. From germline, CDR1 is SGHTA and CDR2 FQGNSA. CDR3 region: CASSLATRTEAFF. The CDR3 DNA sequence: TGTGCCAGCAGCTTAGCTACTAGAACTGAAGCTTTCTTT. Complete variable domain (other parts from reference TRBV7-2 and TRBJ1-1): GAGVSQSPSNKVTEKGKDVELRCDPISGHTALYWYRQSLGQGLEFLIYFQGNSAPDKSGLPSDRFSAERTGGSVSTLTIQRTQQEDSAVYLCASSLATRTEAFFGQGTRLTVV.

The V and J genes are TRBV5-4 and TRBJ2-3; weak D call: TRBD2 (6 bases). The CDR3 contains 15 residues. The V gene's germline CDR1 is SGHNT and CDR2 YYREEE (reference sequence). V was clipped by 0 bases and J by 2 bases, with 10 bases between them. The CDR3 loop is CASSLVGGVTDTQYF. The CDR3 nucleotides read TGTGCCAGCAGCTTGGTGGGGGGAGTCACAGATACGCAGTATTTT.

The V and J genes are TRBV11-2 and TRBJ2-1; D is undetermined. The germline V gene encodes CDR1 SGHAT and CDR2 FQNNGV. Trimming took 2 bases from V and 5 from J, leaving 19 bases between them. The CDR3 runs to 17 residues. The CDR3 region is CASSLRTGVVGNNEQFF. Written as DNA, the CDR3 is TGTGCCAGCAGCTTAAGGACGGGCGTGGTGGGGAACAATGAGCAGTTCTTC.

The DNA of the CDR3 is TGTGCCAGCAGGGGGTCCCATCAGCCCCAGCATTTT. Translation gives CASRGSHQPQHF. The chain couples TRBV27 to TRBJ1-5; unclear D gene. Germline CDR1 and CDR2: MNHEY and SMNVEV (reference sequence). Deletions cut 6 bases from V and 5 bases from J, with 8 bases between. The CDR3 has 12 residues.

The chain uses TRBV2 and TRBJ2-3, with 15 bases lining up with TRBD2. The ends lost 6 bases at V and 6 bases at J; junction bases unmatched: 7. CDR1 is SNHLY and CDR2 is FYNNEI in the germline V gene. The CDR3 is made up of 16 amino acids. CDR3 amino acids: CASRGGLAGGGDTQYF. The CDR3 DNA sequence: TGTGCCAGCAGGGGGGGACTAGCGGGGGGCGGGGATACGCAGTATTTT.

The chain combines TRBV11-2 with TRBJ1-2; unclear D gene. Germline CDR1 reads SGHAT; CDR2 reads FQNNGV. V was cut by 1 base and J by 6 bases, with 18 bases left in between. The CDR3 has 16 residues. The CDR3 reads CASSLVYRAGPHGYTF. The CDR3 nucleotides are TGTGCCAGCAGCTTAGTATATAGGGCCGGCCCTCATGGCTACACCTTC. Full variable domain (outside the CDR3, taken from reference TRBV11-2 and TRBJ1-2): EAGVAQSPRYKIIEKRQSVAFWCNPISGHATLYWYQQILGQGPKLLIQFQNNGVVDDSQLPKDRFSAERLKGVDSTLKIQPAKLEDSAVYLCASSLVYRAGPHGYTFGSGTRLTVV.